The entry that follows covers one TCR beta chain sequence. This sample is drawn from a study of blood T cell repertoires in COVID-19. Looking at the study overall: The origin of the acute and convalescent COVID-19 samples was the United States, Italy and Spain. T cells, B-cell-depleted T cells, or PBMCs provided the cDNA or gDNA that served as material.

TCRdb's copy holds only in-frame clones and misses some; the assay was immunoSEQ multiplex PCR. Among approximately 290,000 clones listed, about 85% were seen once. Sequencing was carried out using peripheral blood. The source of this sequence is a human donor with COVID-19, enrolled during active disease. The donor label of this sample is uncertain.

The CDR3, as DNA: TGTGCCTGGAGTGACCGGGACAGGGCGAACATTCAGTACTTC. Translated: CAWSDRDRANIQYF. V usage is TRBV30 and J usage is TRBJ2-4; the match to TRBD1 covers 9 bases. In germline, CDR1 is GTSNPN, CDR2 SVGIG (reference sequence). The CDR3 covers 14 residues. V was pared by 1 base and J by 7 bases, with 5 bases of the junction left unmatched.